These 4 T cell receptor beta chains were sequenced from one sample in a study of control samples from healthy donors and cancer patients (TCRdb year 2020). The receptor library was made with the immunoSEQ multiplex PCR assay. TCRdb retrieved this table from immuneACCESS and kept in-frame rearrangements only. Not all clones are present; in checked studies, unresolved V genes account for under half, and no reason is known for the remainder. This sample is represented by 150,000 to 200,000 clones; nearly 90% of them were singletons. The ten most abundant clones make up 1.4% of the sample. Material for sequencing was blood. The receptor source for this set is a woman aged 45-59 years in good health.

The gene calls are TRBV19 and TRBJ2-5; 8 nucleotides agree with TRBD2. The CDR3 is 15 residues long. The trim removed 7 bases at V and 4 bases at J, leaving 11 bases unmatched. CDR1 is LNHDA and CDR2 is SQIVND in the germline V gene (reference sequence). The CDR3 bases are TGTGCCAGTACTATTGCGGGGGGACCACGAGAGACCCAGTACTTC. This sequence encodes CASTIAGGPRETQYF.

The gene calls are TRBV27 and TRBJ2-7; tentatively, D is TRBD1 or TRBD2 (5 bases each). CDR1 and CDR2 from the germline V gene are MNHEY and SMNVEV (reference sequence). CDR3 length equals 14 residues. V dropped 9 bases and J dropped 0 bases, with 15 bases sitting between them. DNA of the CDR3: TGTGCCAGAATTCGCTCCGGGACCTCCTACGAGCAGTACTTC. Protein sequence: CARIRSGTSYEQYF.

V and J are TRBV14 and TRBJ1-2; no firm D call. V was pared by 0 bases and J by 4 bases, with 9 bases between. The CDR3 runs 14 residues. Germline V CDR1 and CDR2: SGHDN, FVKESK. The CDR3 region is CASSQDGRVYGYTF. The CDR3 DNA is TGTGCCAGCAGCCAAGATGGACGGGTCTATGGCTACACCTTC.

The rearrangement uses TRBV28 and TRBJ2-6; 9 nucleotides line up with TRBD1. CDR1 and CDR2 from the germline V gene are MDHEN and SYDVKM. This CDR3 is 19 amino acids long. Trimming at V came to 1 base and at J to 0 bases, leaving 7 bases not matched to a gene. The DNA of the CDR3 is TGTGCCAGCAGTTTATCTCTTTGGACAGGGGCCTCTGGGGCCAACGTCCTGACTTTC. This translates into CASSLSLWTGASGANVLTF.